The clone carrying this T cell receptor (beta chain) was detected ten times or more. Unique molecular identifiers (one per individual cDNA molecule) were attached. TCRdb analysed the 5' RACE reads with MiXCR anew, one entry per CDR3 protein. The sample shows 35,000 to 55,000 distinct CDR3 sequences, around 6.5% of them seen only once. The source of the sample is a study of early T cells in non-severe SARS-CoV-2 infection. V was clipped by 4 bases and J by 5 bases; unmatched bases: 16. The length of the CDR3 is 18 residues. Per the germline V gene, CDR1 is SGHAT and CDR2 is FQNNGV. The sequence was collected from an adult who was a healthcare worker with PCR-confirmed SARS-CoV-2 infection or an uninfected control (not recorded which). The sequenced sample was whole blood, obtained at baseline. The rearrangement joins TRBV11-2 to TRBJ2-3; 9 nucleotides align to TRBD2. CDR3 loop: CASSSTGDAGGGGDTQYF. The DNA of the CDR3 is TGTGCCAGCAGCTCCACAGGGGATGCGGGAGGGGGAGGAGATACGCAGTATTTT.